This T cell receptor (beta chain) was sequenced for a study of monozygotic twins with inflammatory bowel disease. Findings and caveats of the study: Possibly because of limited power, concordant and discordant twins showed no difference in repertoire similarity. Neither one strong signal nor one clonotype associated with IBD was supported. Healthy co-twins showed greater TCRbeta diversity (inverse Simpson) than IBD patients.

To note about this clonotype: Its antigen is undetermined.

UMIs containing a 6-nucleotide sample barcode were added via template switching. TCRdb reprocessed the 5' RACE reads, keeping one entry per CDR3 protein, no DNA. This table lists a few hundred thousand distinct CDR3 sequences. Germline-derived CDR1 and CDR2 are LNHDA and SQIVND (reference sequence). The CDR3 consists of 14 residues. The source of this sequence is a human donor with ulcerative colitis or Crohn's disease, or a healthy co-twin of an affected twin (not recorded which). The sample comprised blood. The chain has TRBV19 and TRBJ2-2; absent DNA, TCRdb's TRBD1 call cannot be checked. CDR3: CASSITGGTGELFF. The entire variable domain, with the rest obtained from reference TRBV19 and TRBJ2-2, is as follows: DGGITQSPKYLFRKEGQNVTLSCEQNLNHDAMYWYRQDPGQGLRLIYYSQIVNDFQKGDIAEGYSVSREKKESFPLTVTSAQKNPTAFYLCASSITGGTGELFFGEGSRLTVL.